The clone carrying this T cell receptor beta chain showed up many times. Its target is unknown. Quantitative molecular-barcoded 5'-RACE generated the TCR beta libraries. TCRdb redid the calling of the 5' RACE reads with MiXCR, one entry per CDR3 protein. The sample yields about 800,000 distinct CDR3 sequences, about 11% seen once. These data belong to a study of CD8 T cells in ankylosing spondylitis. Germline V gene data show CDR1 as DFQATT and CDR2 as SNEGSKA (reference sequence). The CDR3 spans 15 residues. Trimming cost V 6 bases and J 9 bases, with 21 bases left between them. The study, taken as a whole, reports: Relatively rare in peripheral blood, disease-linked clones were also CD8+. Characteristic, it appeared, of ankylosing spondylitis blood was a TCR beta motif of eight or nine highly homologous variants. There were earlier reports of some motif variants in reactive arthritis synovial fluid and blood.

The V gene is TRBV20-1, the J gene TRBJ1-6; D is undetermined. The origin of this receptor is a male donor with ankylosing spondylitis. The specimen was blood, either unsorted or a sorted T cell fraction (not recorded which). The CDR3 DNA sequence: TGCAGTGCGAGCCCCCCAAGGACTGTAGGTTCACCCCTCCACTTT. Translated, it gives CSASPPRTVGSPLHF.